The 20 T cell receptor beta chains given below trace back to one sample, sequenced in a study of T cells in tuberculosis. TCRdb's copy holds only in-frame clones and misses some; the assay was immunoSEQ multiplex PCR. Of about 37,000 clones listed, around 93% are singletons. Sequenced material: PBMCs. All receptors derive from a donor aged 5-35 years with latent tuberculosis or without tuberculosis infection. Some clones in this sample may be carry-over from other donors' samples.

The rearrangement joins TRBV4-2 to TRBJ2-7, with D perhaps TRBD1 (6 bases). This CDR3 has 16 residues. Trimming pared 4 bases from V and 3 bases from J, leaving 19 bases between. Germline V CDR1 and CDR2: LGHNA, YNFKEQ. CDR3 nucleotide sequence: TGTGCCAGCAGCCCACAGGGCGACGGACTCTTCTACGAGCAGTACTTC. The encoded protein is CASSPQGDGLFYEQYF.

This chain joins TRBV6-4 and TRBJ2-2; D might be TRBD1 (5 bases). The CDR3 runs 15 residues. Per germline, CDR1 MRHNA and CDR2 SNTAGT. V was cut by 8 bases and J by 4 bases, with 17 bases left in between. CDR3 bases: TGTGCCAGCTCCTTCTGGGCGCAGGGCACCGGGGAGCTGTTTTTT. Protein product: CASSFWAQGTGELFF.

The table lists this clone with a few counts. The chain is built from TRBV27 and TRBJ1-5, with D perhaps TRBD1 (5 bases). This CDR3 region has 14 residues. V was clipped by 2 bases and J by 0 bases, with 5 bases between them. Looked up from germline, CDR1 is MNHEY and CDR2 is SMNVEV (reference sequence). This CDR3 reads CASSLRGSNQPQHF. DNA for the CDR3: TGTGCCAGCAGTTTAAGGGGTAGCAATCAGCCCCAGCATTTT.

CDR3 bases: TGCGCCAGCAGCCTCCAACGCGGGTCTAGCGGGACGTACGAGCAGTACTTC. Residues: CASSLQRGSSGTYEQYF. The genes are TRBV5-1 and TRBJ2-7; 9 bases are a match to TRBD2. CDR3 length equals 17 residues. Germline-derived CDR1 and CDR2 are SGHRS and YFSETQ. Trimming removed 4 bases from V and 4 bases from J; junction bases left unmatched: 15.

V usage is TRBV6-5 and J usage is TRBJ1-3; tentatively, D is TRBD1 (5 bases). This CDR3 has 15 amino acids. Trimming removed 2 bases from V and 0 bases from J, with 8 bases in between. Germline lookup yields CDR1 MNHEY and CDR2 SVGAGI. CDR3 in amino acids: CASSYGAGSGNTIYF. DNA of the CDR3: TGTGCCAGCAGTTACGGGGCAGGCTCTGGAAACACCATATATTTT.

A single count supports this clone. The gene calls are TRBV30 and TRBJ1-4; no clear D. CDR1 and CDR2 from the germline V gene are GTSNPN and SVGIG (reference sequence). Trimming cost V 3 bases and J 6 bases, with 17 bases left between them. The CDR3 extends over 15 amino acids. The CDR3 sequence: CAWSPRGKGDEKLFF. The CDR3 nucleotides are TGTGCCTGGAGCCCCCGAGGGAAGGGAGATGAAAAACTGTTTTTT.

This chain links TRBV6-6 with TRBJ2-3, with 11 bases matching TRBD2. CDR3 size: 15 residues. Germline loops: CDR1 MNHNY, CDR2 SVGAGI (reference sequence). The trim removed 6 bases at V and 4 bases at J, leaving 6 bases unmatched. CDR3 DNA sequence: TGTGCCAGCAGAGATAGCGGGGGGGCCGCAGATACGCAGTATTTT. This sequence encodes CASRDSGGAADTQYF.

The V call is TRBV4-1, the J call TRBJ1-5, with D possibly matching TRBD1 (5 bases). The CDR3 is 16 amino acids. Trimming shortened V by 0 bases and J by 2 bases, and 11 bases separated the two germline ends. Germline assignment: CDR1 MGHRA and CDR2 YSYEKL. The CDR3 bases are TGCGCCAGCAGCCAAGATCAGGGTATGGGCAATCAGCCCCAGCATTTT. It translates to CASSQDQGMGNQPQHF.

V usage is TRBV11-3 and J usage is TRBJ1-5; 7 bases are shared with TRBD1. With 0 bases clipped from V and 7 bases from J, the junction kept 15 bases outside the gene matches. This CDR3 contains 18 residues. Germline CDR1 is SGHNT and CDR2 is YENEEA. The CDR3 loop reads CASSLDHVRGRMCQPQHF. The CDR3, as DNA: TGTGCCAGCAGCTTAGATCACGTGAGGGGGCGTATGTGCCAGCCCCAGCATTTT.

The chain employs TRBV5-1 and TRBJ2-2; TRBD1 might be the D (7 bases). CDR1 is SGHRS, CDR2 YFSETQ, per germline. CDR3 length equals 15 residues. Trimming removed 0 bases from V and 4 bases from J, with 10 bases in between. CDR3: CASSLGQGGTGELFF. CDR3 DNA sequence: TGCGCCAGCAGCTTGGGACAGGGAGGCACCGGGGAGCTGTTTTTT. Complete variable domain (other parts from reference TRBV5-1 and TRBJ2-2): KAGVTQTPRYLIKTRGQQVTLSCSPISGHRSVSWYQQTPGQGLQFLFEYFSETQRNKGNFPGRFSGRQFSNSRSEMNVSTLELGDSALYLCASSLGQGGTGELFFGEGSRLTVL.

This clone was seen only a few times. This rearrangement joins TRBV2 to TRBJ2-3, with TRBD2 as a possible D gene (6 bases). Trimming took 8 bases from V and 3 from J, leaving 18 bases between them. This CDR3 contains 15 residues. Germline V lookup: CDR1 SNHLY, CDR2 FYNNEI. CDR3 sequence: CASRPARGFTDTQYF. Written as DNA, the CDR3 is TGTGCCAGCCGACCAGCCCGGGGGTTTACAGATACGCAGTATTTT.

The rearrangement links TRBV7-2 to TRBJ1-2, with TRBD1 matching over 7 bases. Germline loops: CDR1 SGHTA, CDR2 FQGNSA. The CDR3 spans 15 residues. The J segment lost 4 bases and the V segment lost 2 bases, leaving 7 bases of the junction unmatched. The CDR3 sequence is CASSLSGGQPYGYTF. In nucleotides, the CDR3 is TGTGCCAGCAGCTTAAGTGGGGGACAGCCCTATGGCTACACCTTC.

This clone came up once. The V gene is TRBV18, the J gene TRBJ1-3, with 9 bases lining up with TRBD1. The CDR3 extends over 17 amino acids. Per the germline V gene, CDR1 is KGHSH and CDR2 is LQKENI. V lost 1 base to trimming and J lost 4 bases; unmatched junction nucleotides: 8. The CDR3 sequence is CASSPQGTGTGGNTIYF. The CDR3 DNA follows: TGTGCCAGCTCACCACAAGGGACAGGGACCGGAGGAAACACCATATATTTT.

This clone has a single count. This chain connects TRBV12-5 to TRBJ2-5; D possibly corresponds to TRBD1 (6 bases). V lost 7 bases and J 0 bases, leaving 9 bases between the germline ends. Germline V gene sequence: CDR1 LGHNT, CDR2 FRNRAP. CDR3 length: 13 amino acids. CDR3 in DNA: TGTGCTAGTGATAACAGGGACCAAGAGACCCAGTACTTC. Encoded protein: CASDNRDQETQYF.

CDR3 in amino acids: CASSLRAGGFTTNEKLFF. The CDR3 DNA follows: TGTGCCAGCAGCCTCCGTGCAGGGGGCTTTACAACTAATGAAAAACTGTTTTTT. This chain connects TRBV7-2 to TRBJ1-4; 8 bases agree with TRBD1. The CDR3 extends over 18 amino acids. The germline CDR1 and CDR2 sequences are SGHTA and FQGNSA. V was pared by 5 bases and J by 0 bases, with 11 bases of the junction left unmatched.

For the CDR3, the DNA is TGTGCCAGCTCACCCAGGGCGTCGGGTTTCCCCTACGAGCAGTACGTC. Translated: CASSPRASGFPYEQYV. The genes are TRBV18 and TRBJ2-7; D perhaps matches TRBD1 (5 bases). CDR1 and CDR2 from the germline V gene are KGHSH and LQKENI. V dropped 3 bases and J dropped 2 bases, with 17 bases sitting between them. The CDR3 is 16 amino acids.

The chain links TRBV5-1 to TRBJ1-1; D remains ambiguous. CDR3 length: 14 amino acids. The germline V gene has CDR1 SGHRS and CDR2 YFSETQ. The germline V and J ends were trimmed by 0 bases and 0 bases, with 6 bases remaining between them. For the CDR3, the DNA is TGCGCCAGCAGCTTGGGTTTTATGAACACTGAAGCTTTCTTT. This encodes CASSLGFMNTEAFF.

The chain links TRBV19 to TRBJ2-3, with D possibly TRBD1 on 6 matching bases. The CDR3 totals 20 residues. Germline values: CDR1 LNHDA, CDR2 SQIVND (reference sequence). Trimming took 4 bases from V and 6 from J, leaving 32 bases between them. The CDR3, as DNA: TGTGCCAGTAGTACCATAGGGATTAATTACAGGGTCGGGCGGGCGGATACGCAGTATTTT. Its protein product is CASSTIGINYRVGRADTQYF.

J is TRBJ1-1 and V is TRBV30, with 7 bases matching TRBD1. Looked up from germline, CDR1 is GTSNPN and CDR2 is SVGIG (reference sequence). J lost 6 bases, V lost 6 bases, and 10 bases had no gene match. This CDR3 is 13 amino acids long. In nucleotides, the CDR3 is TGTGCCTGCACCGACAGGGAGGTCGCTGAAGCTTTCTTT. Its translation: CACTDREVAEAFF.

The gene calls are TRBV27 and TRBJ2-4; D unclear. This CDR3 has 15 amino acids. Trimming pared 0 bases from V and 0 bases from J, leaving 6 bases between. Germline CDR1 and CDR2: MNHEY and SMNVEV (reference sequence). The CDR3 bases are TGTGCCAGCAGTTTATCTCCCGTAGCCAAAAACATTCAGTACTTC. Its protein product is CASSLSPVAKNIQYF.